One sample yielded the 5 T cell receptor beta chains listed below, sequenced in a study of T cells in Graves' hyperthyroidism and ophthalmopathy. Researchers amplified the TCR beta CDR3 regions from RNA transcripts. The HTBI primer set drove a first-round RT-PCR of the TCR CDR3. A single record per CDR3 protein comes from TCRdb applying MiXCR to the multiplex PCR reads. The top ten clones hold around half of a sample with under 350,000 distinct CDR3 sequences, roughly 23% of them seen once. Material: blood. The origin of the receptors is a woman in her 50s with Graves' hyperthyroidism.

This clonotype was picked up many times. The J gene is TRBJ1-3, the V gene TRBV7-8; 8 positions agree with TRBD1. This CDR3 spans 16 amino acids. Germline values: CDR1 SGHVS, CDR2 FQNEAQ. V trimming: 5 bases; J trimming: 0 bases; junction bases outside the gene matches: 6. The CDR3 protein is CASSQTGTGSGNTIYF. The CDR3 DNA reads as TGTGCCAGCAGCCAAACAGGGACAGGCTCTGGAAACACCATATATTTT.

This chain uses TRBV12-3 or TRBV12-4 with TRBJ2-3; TRBD2 aligns across 9 bases. The length of the CDR3 is 17 residues. The V gene end was trimmed by 0 bases and the J gene end by 2 bases; junction bases not matched to a gene: 6. The DNA for the CDR3 is TGTGCCAGCAGTTTAGCGGGTAGCGGGGGATACACAGATACGCAGTATTTT. Translating gives CASSLAGSGGYTDTQYF.

This clonotype has just a few counts. This sequence joins TRBV20-1 and TRBJ1-1; 7 bases fit TRBD1. Per germline, CDR1 DFQATT and CDR2 SNEGSKA (reference sequence). The CDR3 loop spans 16 amino acids. V lost 1 base and J lost 4; bases outside the gene matches: 12. Here the CDR3 DNA reads TGCAGTGCTAGAGGGGAACGACAGGGTCGGGGCACTGAAGCTTTCTTT. As protein: CSARGERQGRGTEAFF.

This clonotype has a handful of counts. V gene TRBV7-2 combines with J gene TRBJ2-1; a weak D match, TRBD1 (5 bases). The CDR3 spans 15 residues. From germline, CDR1 is SGHTA and CDR2 FQGNSA. Deletions cut 1 base from V and 7 bases from J, with 14 bases between. CDR3: CASSLENGRVNEQFF. CDR3 nucleotides: TGTGCCAGCAGCTTAGAAAATGGCAGGGTGAATGAGCAGTTCTTC.

This clonotype has at least ten counts. The chain couples TRBV20-1 to TRBJ2-7; 13 nucleotides match TRBD2. This CDR3 comprises 16 residues. Germline CDR1 and CDR2: DFQATT and SNEGSKA (reference sequence). V was pared by 4 bases and J by 3 bases, with 9 bases of the junction left unmatched. The CDR3 protein is CSANTRTSGSSYEQYF. In DNA form, the CDR3 reads TGCAGTGCTAACACGAGGACTAGCGGGAGTAGCTACGAGCAGTACTTC.